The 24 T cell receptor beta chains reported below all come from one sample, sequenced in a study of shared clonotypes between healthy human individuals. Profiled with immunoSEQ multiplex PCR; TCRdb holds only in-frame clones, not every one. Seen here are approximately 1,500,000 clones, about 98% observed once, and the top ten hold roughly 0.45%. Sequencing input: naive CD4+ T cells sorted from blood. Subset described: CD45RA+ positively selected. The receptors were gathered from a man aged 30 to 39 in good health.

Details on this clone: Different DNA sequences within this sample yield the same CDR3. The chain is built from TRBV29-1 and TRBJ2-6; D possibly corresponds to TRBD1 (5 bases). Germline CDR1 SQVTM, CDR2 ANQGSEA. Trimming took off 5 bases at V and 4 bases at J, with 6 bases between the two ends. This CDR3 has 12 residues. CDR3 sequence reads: CSVRTGANVLTF. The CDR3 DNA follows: TGCAGCGTTAGGACAGGGGCCAACGTCCTGACTTTC.

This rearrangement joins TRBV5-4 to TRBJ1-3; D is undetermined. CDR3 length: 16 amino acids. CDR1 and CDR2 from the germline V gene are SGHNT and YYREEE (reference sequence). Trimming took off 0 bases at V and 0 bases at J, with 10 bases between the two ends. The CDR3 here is CASSLVPPSSGNTIYF. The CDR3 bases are TGTGCCAGCAGCTTGGTGCCCCCGAGCTCTGGAAACACCATATATTTT.

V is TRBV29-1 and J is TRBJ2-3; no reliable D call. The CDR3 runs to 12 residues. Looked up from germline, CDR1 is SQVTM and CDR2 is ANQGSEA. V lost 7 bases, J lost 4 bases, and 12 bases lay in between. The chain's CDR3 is CSDRSGSDTQYF. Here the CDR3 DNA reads TGCAGCGACCGAAGTGGCTCAGATACGCAGTATTTT.

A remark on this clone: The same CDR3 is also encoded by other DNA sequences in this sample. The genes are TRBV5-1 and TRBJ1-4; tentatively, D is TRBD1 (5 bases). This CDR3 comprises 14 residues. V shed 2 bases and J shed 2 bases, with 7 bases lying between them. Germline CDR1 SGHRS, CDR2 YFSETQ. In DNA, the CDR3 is TGCGCCAGCAGCTTAGCAGGGACTAATGAAAAACTGTTTTTT. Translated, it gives CASSLAGTNEKLFF.

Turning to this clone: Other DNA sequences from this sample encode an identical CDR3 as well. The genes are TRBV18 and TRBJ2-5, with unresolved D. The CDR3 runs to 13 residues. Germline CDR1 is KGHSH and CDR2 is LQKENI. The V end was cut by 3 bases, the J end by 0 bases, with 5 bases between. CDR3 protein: CASSPPHQETQYF. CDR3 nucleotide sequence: TGTGCCAGCTCACCGCCCCACCAAGAGACCCAGTACTTC. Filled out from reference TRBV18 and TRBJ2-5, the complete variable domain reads NAGVMQNPRHLVRRRGQEARLRCSPMKGHSHVYWYRQLPEEGLKFMVYLQKENIIDESGMPKERFSAEFPKEGPSILRIQQVVRGDSAAYFCASSPPHQETQYFGPGTRLLVL.

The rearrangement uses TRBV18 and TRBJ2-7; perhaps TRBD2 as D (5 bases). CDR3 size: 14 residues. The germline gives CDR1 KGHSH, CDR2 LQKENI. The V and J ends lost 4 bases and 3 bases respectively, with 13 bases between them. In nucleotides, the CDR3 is TGTGCCAGCTCACGTCAGCGGTCCCTCTACGAGCAGTACTTC. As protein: CASSRQRSLYEQYF.

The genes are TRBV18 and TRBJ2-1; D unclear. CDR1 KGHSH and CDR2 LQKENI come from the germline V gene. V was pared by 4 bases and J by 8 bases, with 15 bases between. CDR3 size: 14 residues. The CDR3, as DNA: TGTGCCAGCTCACGAGAATCCCTTATCGATGAGCAGTTCTTC. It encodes CASSRESLIDEQFF.

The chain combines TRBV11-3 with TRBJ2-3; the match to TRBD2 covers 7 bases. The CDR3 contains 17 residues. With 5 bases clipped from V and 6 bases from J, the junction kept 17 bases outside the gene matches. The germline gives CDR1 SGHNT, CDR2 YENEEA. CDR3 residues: CASSGRAGGVGGDTQYF. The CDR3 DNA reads TGTGCCAGCAGCGGTAGAGCTGGGGGGGTTGGCGGGGATACGCAGTATTTT.

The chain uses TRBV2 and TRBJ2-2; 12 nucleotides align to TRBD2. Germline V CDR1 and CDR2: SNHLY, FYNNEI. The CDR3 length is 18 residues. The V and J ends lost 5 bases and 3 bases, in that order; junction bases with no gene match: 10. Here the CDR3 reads CASSRGTSGLRDTGELFF. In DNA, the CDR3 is TGTGCCAGCAGTAGGGGGACTAGCGGGCTACGAGACACCGGGGAGCTGTTTTTT. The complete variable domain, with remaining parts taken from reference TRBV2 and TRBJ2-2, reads EPEVTQTPSHQVTQMGQEVILRCVPISNHLYFYWYRQILGQKVEFLVSFYNNEISEKSEIFDDQFSVERPDGSNFTLKIRSTKLEDSAMYFCASSRGTSGLRDTGELFFGEGSRLTVL.

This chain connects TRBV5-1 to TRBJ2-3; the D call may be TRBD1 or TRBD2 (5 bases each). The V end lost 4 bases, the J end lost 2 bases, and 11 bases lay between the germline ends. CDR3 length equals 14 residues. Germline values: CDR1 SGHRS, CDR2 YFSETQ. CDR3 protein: CASSRTGATDTQYF. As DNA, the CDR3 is TGCGCCAGCAGCCGAACCGGGGCCACAGATACGCAGTATTTT.

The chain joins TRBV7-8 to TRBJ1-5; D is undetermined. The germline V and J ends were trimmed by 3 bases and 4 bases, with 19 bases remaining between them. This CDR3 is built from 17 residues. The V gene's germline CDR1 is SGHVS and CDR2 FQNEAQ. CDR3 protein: CASSFQVWQQANQPQHF. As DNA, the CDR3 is TGTGCCAGCAGCTTTCAGGTTTGGCAGCAAGCGAATCAGCCCCAGCATTTT.

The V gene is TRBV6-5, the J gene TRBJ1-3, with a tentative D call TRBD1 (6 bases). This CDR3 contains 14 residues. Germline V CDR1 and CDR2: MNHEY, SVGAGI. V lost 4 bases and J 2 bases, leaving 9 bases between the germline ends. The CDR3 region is CASSFTGTGNTIYF. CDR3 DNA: TGTGCCAGCAGTTTCACAGGGACTGGAAACACCATATATTTT.

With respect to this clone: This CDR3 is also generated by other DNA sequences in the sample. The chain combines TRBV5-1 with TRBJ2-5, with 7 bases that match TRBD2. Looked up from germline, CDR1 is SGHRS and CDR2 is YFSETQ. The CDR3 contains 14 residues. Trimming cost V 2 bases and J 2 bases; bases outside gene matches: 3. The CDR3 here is CASSLAGKQETQYF. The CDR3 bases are TGCGCCAGCAGCTTAGCGGGGAAGCAAGAGACCCAGTACTTC.

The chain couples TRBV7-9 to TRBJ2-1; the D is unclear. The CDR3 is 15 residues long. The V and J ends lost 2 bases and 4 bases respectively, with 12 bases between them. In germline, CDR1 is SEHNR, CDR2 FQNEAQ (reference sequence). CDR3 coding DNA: TGTGCCAGCAGCTTAATGGCATTGCGTTACAATGAGCAGTTCTTC. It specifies CASSLMALRYNEQFF.

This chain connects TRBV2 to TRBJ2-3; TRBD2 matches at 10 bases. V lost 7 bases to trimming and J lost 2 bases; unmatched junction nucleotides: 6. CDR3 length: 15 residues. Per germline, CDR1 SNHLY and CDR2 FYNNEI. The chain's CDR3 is CASTVAGGYTDTQYF. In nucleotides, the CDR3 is TGTGCCAGCACCGTAGCGGGAGGATACACAGATACGCAGTATTTT. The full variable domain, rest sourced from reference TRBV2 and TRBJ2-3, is EPEVTQTPSHQVTQMGQEVILRCVPISNHLYFYWYRQILGQKVEFLVSFYNNEISEKSEIFDDQFSVERPDGSNFTLKIRSTKLEDSAMYFCASTVAGGYTDTQYFGPGTRLTVL.

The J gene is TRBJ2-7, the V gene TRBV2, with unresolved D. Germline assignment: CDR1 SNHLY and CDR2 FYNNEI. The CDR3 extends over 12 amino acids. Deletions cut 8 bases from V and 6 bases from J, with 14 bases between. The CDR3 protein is CASRASPGEQYF. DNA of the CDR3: TGTGCCAGCCGGGCATCTCCGGGCGAGCAGTACTTC.

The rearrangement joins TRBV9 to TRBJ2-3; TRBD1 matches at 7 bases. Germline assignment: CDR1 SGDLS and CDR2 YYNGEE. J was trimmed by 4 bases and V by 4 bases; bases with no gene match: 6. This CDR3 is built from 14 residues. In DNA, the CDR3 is TGTGCCAGCAGCACCCCAGGGGGATCAGATACGCAGTATTTT. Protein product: CASSTPGGSDTQYF.

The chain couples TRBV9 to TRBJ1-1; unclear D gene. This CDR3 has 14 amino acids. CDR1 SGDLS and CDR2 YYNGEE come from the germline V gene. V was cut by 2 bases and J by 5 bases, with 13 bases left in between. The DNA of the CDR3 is TGTGCCAGCAGCGTCCTTGGGGAGGGTACTGAAGCTTTCTTT. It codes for CASSVLGEGTEAFF.

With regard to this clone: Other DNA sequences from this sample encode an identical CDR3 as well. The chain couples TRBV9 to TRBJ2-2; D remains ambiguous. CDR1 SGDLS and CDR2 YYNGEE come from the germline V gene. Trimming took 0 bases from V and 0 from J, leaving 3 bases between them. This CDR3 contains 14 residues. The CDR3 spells CASSVGPNTGELFF. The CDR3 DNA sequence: TGTGCCAGCAGCGTAGGGCCGAACACCGGGGAGCTGTTTTTT.

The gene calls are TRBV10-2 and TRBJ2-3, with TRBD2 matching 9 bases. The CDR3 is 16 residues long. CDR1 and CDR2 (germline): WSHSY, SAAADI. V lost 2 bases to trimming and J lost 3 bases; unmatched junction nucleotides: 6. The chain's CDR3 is CASSEAGGPGTDTQYF. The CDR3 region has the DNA TGCGCCAGCAGTGAGGCGGGAGGGCCGGGTACAGATACGCAGTATTTT.

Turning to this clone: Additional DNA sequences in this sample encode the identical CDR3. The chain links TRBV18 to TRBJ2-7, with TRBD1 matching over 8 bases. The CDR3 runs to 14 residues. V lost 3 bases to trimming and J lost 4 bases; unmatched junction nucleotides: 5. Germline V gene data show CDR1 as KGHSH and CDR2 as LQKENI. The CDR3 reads CASSPRQGTYEQYF. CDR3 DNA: TGTGCCAGCTCACCTAGACAGGGGACATACGAGCAGTACTTC.

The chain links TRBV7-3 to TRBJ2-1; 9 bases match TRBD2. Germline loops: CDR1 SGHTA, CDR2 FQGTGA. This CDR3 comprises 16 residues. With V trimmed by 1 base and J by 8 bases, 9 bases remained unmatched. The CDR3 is CASSLNGISGSDEQFF. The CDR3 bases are TGTGCCAGCAGCTTAAATGGAATTAGCGGGAGTGATGAGCAGTTCTTC.

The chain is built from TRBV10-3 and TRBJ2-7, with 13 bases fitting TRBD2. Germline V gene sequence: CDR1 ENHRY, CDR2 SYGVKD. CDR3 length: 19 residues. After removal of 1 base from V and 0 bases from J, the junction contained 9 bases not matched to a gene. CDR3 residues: CAISEFQDRTSGSSYEQYF. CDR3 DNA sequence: TGTGCCATCAGTGAGTTCCAAGATCGGACTAGCGGGAGCTCCTACGAGCAGTACTTC.

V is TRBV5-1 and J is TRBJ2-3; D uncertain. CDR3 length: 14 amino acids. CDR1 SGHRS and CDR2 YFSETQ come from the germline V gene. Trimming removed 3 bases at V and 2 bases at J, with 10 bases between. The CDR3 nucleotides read TGCGCCAGCAGCTCGGGTGCCCACACAGATACGCAGTATTTT. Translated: CASSSGAHTDTQYF. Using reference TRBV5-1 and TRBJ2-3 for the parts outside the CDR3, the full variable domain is KAGVTQTPRYLIKTRGQQVTLSCSPISGHRSVSWYQQTPGQGLQFLFEYFSETQRNKGNFPGRFSGRQFSNSRSEMNVSTLELGDSALYLCASSSGAHTDTQYFGPGTRLTVL.